Listed here is a single T cell receptor (beta chain). Its antigen is undetermined. CDR1 is SGHRS, CDR2 YFSETQ, per germline. V was trimmed by 1 base and J by 11 bases, leaving 15 bases between them. There are 13 residues in the CDR3. This sample is part of a study of cytomegalovirus exposure and HLA in healthy donors. Study as a whole: Roughly 77 million unique TCRs from HLA-typed donors made up an early data release.

Study results and limitations: For most TCR beta V segments, an earlier analysis put the productive rate at about 87% or about 30% of the time. The authors later found HLA-associated TCR beta chains more clonally expanded than equally common others. While the bulk of TCR sequences proved rare, some public TCRs turned up in many donors.

The PCR ran on 60 Vbeta and 13 Jbeta primers. Only in-frame clones appear in the TCRdb table, and some are missing; sequencing was by immunoSEQ multiplex PCR. The sample contains 150,000 to 200,000 clones, approximately 80% of which appear only once. The gene calls are TRBV5-1 and TRBJ1-1; weak D call: TRBD1 (6 bases). The TCR comes from a man aged 25 to 40 in good health and CMV-seropositive. Sequencing was carried out using PBMCs. CDR3 nucleotides: TGCGCCAGCAGCTTGAGGGGGGGGTTATGGGCTTTCTTT. Translated, it gives CASSLRGGLWAFF. Full variable domain (outside the CDR3, taken from reference TRBV5-1 and TRBJ1-1): KAGVTQTPRYLIKTRGQQVTLSCSPISGHRSVSWYQQTPGQGLQFLFEYFSETQRNKGNFPGRFSGRQFSNSRSEMNVSTLELGDSALYLCASSLRGGLWAFFGQGTRLTVV.